This T cell receptor (beta chain) is drawn from a study of cytomegalovirus exposure and HLA in healthy donors. Study results and caveats: Indistinguishable V segments, including TRBV6-2 and TRBV6-3, were excluded. Presence/absence results assume similar sequencing depth per donor, which may not hold.

The PCR ran on 60 Vbeta and 13 Jbeta primers. Using immunoSEQ multiplex PCR, the repertoire was profiled, and TCRdb retains in-frame clones only, with some absent. The sample consists of approximately 140,000 clones, 81% of them appearing once. Comments on this clone: Its cognate antigen is unknown.

CDR1 WNHNN and CDR2 SYGVQD come from the germline V gene (reference sequence). The V segment lost 3 bases and the J segment 4 bases; nucleotides outside the gene matches: 3. The CDR3 length is 14 residues. Sequences were obtained from PBMCs. This TCR was sampled from a man between 18 and 29 years old in good health and CMV-seronegative. V usage is TRBV10-1 and J usage is TRBJ2-3, with 8 bases lining up with TRBD1. CDR3 nucleotide sequence: TGCGCCAGCAGTGACGACAGGGGTGCAGATACGCAGTATTTT. It yields the protein CASSDDRGADTQYF.